Below, one T cell receptor beta chain is given with its context. Its specificity is unknown. With constant-segment primers, 5'RACE yielded cDNA libraries of TCR alpha and TCR beta that carried sample barcodes and UMIs. From the 5' RACE reads, TCRdb called clonotypes with MiXCR, one entry per CDR3 protein. This table holds approximately 570,000 distinct CDR3 sequences, about 20% found once. These data come from a study of T-cell memory formation after mild COVID-19. General study findings and limits: Chiefly within CM and EM were the contracting CD4+ clones; CD8+ ones were within EMRA. Cross-reactive memory apparently joined, as some responding clones appeared in pre-infection memory.

Sequenced: PBMCs or a T cell subset sorted from them (not recorded which). The sequence derives from an adult woman who had mild COVID-19 (a few samples of this study predate the infection). Cell type and time point are not known.

CDR3 DNA sequence: TGTGCCAGCAGCCCTACAGGGACAATGGGCTATGGCTACACCTTC. This encodes CASSPTGTMGYGYTF. The chain combines TRBV3-1 with TRBJ1-2; the D gene is possibly TRBD1 (6 bases). The CDR3 sequence is 15 residues long. V dropped 4 bases and J dropped 4 bases, with 16 bases sitting between them. Germline-derived CDR1 and CDR2 are LGHDT and YNNKEL (reference sequence).